The clone carrying this T cell receptor beta chain was seen only a few times. The antigen is unknown. TCRdb used MiXCR to reprocess the 5' RACE reads, holding one entry per CDR3 protein. The repertoire holds a few hundred thousand distinct CDR3 sequences, with roughly 9.4% as singletons. The data originate from a study of T-cell memory formation after mild COVID-19. Across the study: TCR clusters largely stayed donor specific.

General observations from the study: Later expanders leaned CD4+, whereas clones that contracted between day 15 and 85 were balanced CD4/CD8. The finding that pre-infection memory included some responding clones suggested that cross-reactive memory joined.

After removal of 6 bases from V and 3 bases from J, the junction contained 7 bases not matched to a gene. Germline V gene data show CDR1 as MNHEY and CDR2 as SMNVEV (reference sequence). The CDR3 loop spans 15 amino acids. Sample: PBMCs or a T cell subset sorted from them (not recorded which). The TCR sequence derives from a man in his late teens or twenties who had mild COVID-19 (a few samples of this study predate the infection). Cell type and time point are not known. The V gene is TRBV27, the J gene TRBJ2-7; 11 positions match TRBD2. The CDR3 DNA reads as TGTGCCAGCAGGCAAGCCGGGACTAGCGGCTACGAGCAGTACTTC. As protein: CASRQAGTSGYEQYF.